These 3 T cell receptor beta chains share one sample of origin, sequenced in a study of T cell repertoires in aging, cancer and after chemotherapy. Rearranged V-D-J TRB sequences were amplified with a mixed TRB-A/B primer pool. TCRdb itself ran the multiplex PCR reads through MiXCR, one entry per CDR3 protein. Among approximately 13,000 distinct CDR3 sequences, 21% were seen once, and the ten largest hold approximately 5.7%. TCR beta rearrangements were amplified from peripheral blood genomic DNA. Sequenced input: blood. The receptors derive from a human donor in good health.

By sample fraction, this clonotype is medium-sized. This rearrangement joins TRBV6-6 to TRBJ2-7, with a weak D call TRBD2 (5 bases). The CDR3 spans 14 residues. Trimming cost V 7 bases and J 1 base, with 14 bases left between them. CDR1 is MNHNY, CDR2 SVGAGI, per germline (reference sequence). The chain's CDR3 is CASTSDRGSYEQYF. The CDR3 DNA is TGTGCCAGCACCTCGGACCGAGGGTCCTACGAGCAGTACTTC.

The chain is built from TRBV7-2 and TRBJ1-2, with no clear D. The CDR3 spans 14 residues. CDR1 is SGHTA, CDR2 FQGNSA, per germline. With 1 base removed from V and 4 bases from J, the gap between germline ends came to 10 bases. CDR3 in amino acids: CASSLGRESYGYTF. CDR3 bases: TGTGCCAGCAGCTTAGGGAGGGAGAGCTATGGCTACACCTTC.

This chain joins TRBV12-3 or TRBV12-4 and TRBJ1-5; 10 nucleotides agree with TRBD1. The CDR3 has 15 amino acids. Trimming at V came to 7 bases and at J to 7 bases, leaving 10 bases not matched to a gene. DNA for the CDR3: TGTGCCAGCATTAAGACAGGGGGCTACGGCCAGCCCCAGCATTTT. This gives the protein CASIKTGGYGQPQHF.